This TCR beta chain is drawn from a study of human T cells and chemical hapten exposure. Study-wide context: Mostly female patients had alopecia areata, totalis or universalis.

In its sample, this clonotype was seen many times. TCRdb re-derived calls from the RACE reads in MiXCR, one entry per CDR3 protein. The sample lists roughly 90,000 distinct CDR3 sequences; approximately 11% were seen once. Time point defined: patch test 3, about 24 weeks after DPC sensitization. Documented treatment: therapeutic diphenylcyclopropenone sensitization with weekly scalp DPC. The V gene's germline CDR1 is MDHEN and CDR2 SYDVKM. The CDR3 is made up of 12 amino acids. Deletions cut 10 bases from V and 7 bases from J, with 16 bases between. This rearrangement joins TRBV28 to TRBJ1-2; the D is unclear. The sequences come from whole blood, collected in connection with sensitization to the hapten diphenylcyclopropenone (DPC). The receptor comes from a young woman with alopecia areata. Some clones in this sample may be carry-over from other donors' samples. The CDR3 sequence: CATSSFSFGYTF. CDR3 coding DNA: TGTGCCACCAGCAGTTTTTCCTTTGGCTACACCTTC.